The 19 T cell receptor beta chains listed next were all sequenced from one sample in a study of shared clonotypes between healthy human individuals. Libraries were prepared by immunoSEQ multiplex PCR; TCRdb keeps only in-frame clonotypes and omits some of them. This table holds approximately 1.4 million clones, under 99% found once. The sequenced sample consisted of naive CD4+ T cells sorted from blood. The sample's subset: CD45RA+ positively selected. The receptors originated from a man between 25 and 39 years old in good health.

The rearrangement joins TRBV6-5 to TRBJ1-5; TRBD1 might be the D (5 bases). Germline V gives CDR1 MNHEY, CDR2 SVGAGI. The CDR3 runs 14 residues. Trimming removed 6 bases from V and 4 bases from J, with 13 bases in between. CDR3: CASSHQGRNQPQHF. The CDR3 DNA is TGTGCCAGCAGCCACCAGGGCAGAAATCAGCCCCAGCATTTT.

The rearrangement uses TRBV5-1 and TRBJ1-2; no definite D call. Germline V gene data show CDR1 as SGHRS and CDR2 as YFSETQ. V was shortened by 6 bases and J by 3 bases, with 24 bases between the two germline ends. The CDR3 consists of 17 residues. CDR3 DNA sequence: TGCGCCAGCAAAATGGGCATCCGAAAGGAGACGGACTATGGCTACACCTTC. Amino acid sequence: CASKMGIRKETDYGYTF.

The chain carries TRBV19 and TRBJ1-5, with D possibly TRBD1 on 5 matching bases. The CDR3 has 14 residues. Germline V gene lookup returns CDR1 LNHDA and CDR2 SQIVND (reference sequence). Deletions cut 7 bases from V and 1 base from J, with 11 bases between. The CDR3 DNA reads TGTGCCAGTAAGAAGGGGATAAGCAATCAGCCCCAGCATTTT. Protein: CASKKGISNQPQHF.

This sequence joins TRBV18 and TRBJ1-1; D is undetermined. CDR3 length: 12 amino acids. V gave up 4 bases and J gave up 8 bases, with 11 bases separating them. Germline CDR1 and CDR2: KGHSH and LQKENI. The CDR3 region has the DNA TGTGCCAGCTCACAAAAATCCGAAGAAGCTTTCTTT. Encoded protein: CASSQKSEEAFF.

This chain links TRBV7-3 with TRBJ2-1; 10 bases fit TRBD2. V dropped 6 bases and J dropped 1; count of bases not matched to a gene: 9. CDR1 is SGHTA, CDR2 FQGTGA, per germline. This CDR3 has 17 residues. CDR3 in amino acids: CASRLPGLATSYNEQFF. The CDR3 DNA is TGTGCCAGCAGATTACCGGGACTAGCGACTTCCTACAATGAGCAGTTCTTC.

The chain couples TRBV18 to TRBJ2-2; D is uncertain. This CDR3 is built from 17 residues. In germline, CDR1 is KGHSH, CDR2 LQKENI. Trimming took off 0 bases at V and 0 bases at J, with 11 bases between the two ends. Here the CDR3 reads CASSPPSKPSNTGELFF. As DNA, the CDR3 is TGTGCCAGCTCACCACCGTCAAAGCCATCGAACACCGGGGAGCTGTTTTTT. The complete variable domain, with remaining parts taken from reference TRBV18 and TRBJ2-2, reads NAGVMQNPRHLVRRRGQEARLRCSPMKGHSHVYWYRQLPEEGLKFMVYLQKENIIDESGMPKERFSAEFPKEGPSILRIQQVVRGDSAAYFCASSPPSKPSNTGELFFGEGSRLTVL.

This sequence joins TRBV9 and TRBJ2-2; TRBD1 aligns across 8 bases. The ends lost 4 bases at V and 1 base at J; junction bases unmatched: 6. The V gene's germline CDR1 is SGDLS and CDR2 YYNGEE. The CDR3 consists of 16 residues. CDR3 region: CASSTSGTGNTGELFF. CDR3 bases: TGTGCCAGCAGCACCTCCGGGACAGGGAACACCGGGGAGCTGTTTTTT.

V usage is TRBV19 and J usage is TRBJ2-7; D possibly matches TRBD1 or TRBD2 (5 bases each). V lost 6 bases and J 4 bases, leaving 19 bases between the germline ends. The CDR3 contains 15 residues. CDR1 is LNHDA, CDR2 SQIVND, per germline (reference sequence). The CDR3 sequence: CASRGPAGATYEQYF. In DNA, the CDR3 is TGTGCCAGTAGGGGGCCGGCGGGCGCGACTTACGAGCAGTACTTC.

This clone occurred once. The chain combines TRBV28 with TRBJ2-3, with no clear D. Trimming pared 5 bases from V and 2 bases from J, leaving 11 bases between. Germline loops: CDR1 MDHEN, CDR2 SYDVKM. The CDR3 has 14 amino acids. The CDR3 nucleotides are TGTGCCAGCAGTCTTATCATCTCCACAGATACGCAGTATTTT. Its protein is CASSLIISTDTQYF.

The CDR3 nucleotides are TGTGCCAGCAGGCCCGGACTAGCGGGAGTGTACGAGCAGTACTTC. Translation: CASRPGLAGVYEQYF. The J gene is TRBJ2-7, the V gene TRBV5-5, with 13 bases matching TRBD2. Germline V lookup: CDR1 SGHKS, CDR2 YYEKEE (reference sequence). The CDR3 is 15 residues long. Losses at the gene ends were 5 bases for V and 4 bases for J; bases not matched to a gene: 6.

This chain links TRBV11-2 with TRBJ1-2; possible D gene TRBD1, 5 bases. Germline CDR1 is SGHAT and CDR2 is FQNNGV. Trimming removed 5 bases from V and 9 bases from J, with 16 bases in between. The CDR3 is 13 residues long. The CDR3 bases are TGTGCCAGCAGCCCTCGACAGACTTATCGCTACACCTTC. The encoded protein is CASSPRQTYRYTF.

The chain carries TRBV15 and TRBJ2-3, with 7 bases fitting TRBD2. Germline V gene lookup returns CDR1 LNHNV and CDR2 YYDKDF (reference sequence). The CDR3 loop spans 17 amino acids. V was clipped by 5 bases and J by 2 bases; unmatched bases: 13. The CDR3 sequence is CATSQDIPGLPTDTQYF. In nucleotides, the CDR3 is TGTGCCACCAGCCAAGACATTCCGGGACTACCCACAGATACGCAGTATTTT.

This clone was seen once. The CDR3 reads CASSDTPRSSGNTIYF. The CDR3 DNA follows: TGTGCCAGCAGCGACACCCCAAGGAGCTCTGGAAACACCATATATTTT. V usage is TRBV5-6 and J usage is TRBJ1-3; D uncertain. Germline values: CDR1 SGHDT, CDR2 YYEEEE. This CDR3 region has 16 residues. With 4 bases removed from V and 0 bases from J, the gap between germline ends came to 14 bases.

This chain uses TRBV9 with TRBJ2-1; 10 nucleotides line up with TRBD2. This CDR3 contains 15 residues. V was clipped by 4 bases and J by 5 bases; unmatched bases: 6. Germline values: CDR1 SGDLS, CDR2 YYNGEE. The CDR3 nucleotides read TGTGCCAGCAGCCATAGCGGGAGGAAAAACAATGAGCAGTTCTTC. This gives the protein CASSHSGRKNNEQFF.

Turning to this clone: The same CDR3 can be traced to other DNA sequences in this sample. V is TRBV11-2 and J is TRBJ1-4, with D perhaps matching TRBD1 (5 bases). Germline CDR1 SGHAT, CDR2 FQNNGV. Trimming took 5 bases from V and 8 from J, leaving 15 bases between them. The CDR3 is made up of 14 amino acids. CDR3 nucleotide sequence: TGTGCCAGCAGCCTACGACCGCGGGGGGAAAAACTGTTTTTT. This gives the protein CASSLRPRGEKLFF.

The genes are TRBV14 and TRBJ2-2, with 8 positions matching TRBD2. This CDR3 is built from 19 residues. Germline loops: CDR1 SGHDN, CDR2 FVKESK. The V and J ends lost 4 bases and 5 bases, in that order; junction bases with no gene match: 18. The DNA for the CDR3 is TGTGCCAGCAGCCCGGGGAGAGGTTTTAGCGGGATCGGGACCGGGGAGCTGTTTTTT. It yields the protein CASSPGRGFSGIGTGELFF.

The gene calls are TRBV29-1 and TRBJ2-1; D is unclear. Germline lookup yields CDR1 SQVTM and CDR2 ANQGSEA. The V and J ends lost 4 bases and 0 bases respectively, with 10 bases between them. The length of the CDR3 is 14 residues. CDR3 nucleotide sequence: TGCAGCGTTGCGGCGGCGAGCTCCTACAATGAGCAGTTCTTC. Translation: CSVAAASSYNEQFF.

Only one count was recorded for this clone. The rearrangement joins TRBV5-1 to TRBJ1-1; the D is unclear. The germline CDR1 and CDR2 sequences are SGHRS and YFSETQ. CDR3 size: 14 residues. V was cut by 2 bases and J by 1 base, with 9 bases left in between. The CDR3 sequence: CASSFNTGNTEAFF. Written as DNA, the CDR3 is TGCGCCAGCAGCTTCAATACCGGGAACACTGAAGCTTTCTTT.

V is TRBV11-2 and J is TRBJ1-3; possibly TRBD1 for D (6 bases). This CDR3 has 14 amino acids. The germline V gene has CDR1 SGHAT and CDR2 FQNNGV. V lost 2 bases and J lost 4, with 9 bases in between. Written as DNA, the CDR3 is TGTGCCAGCAGCTTAATGGGGGGCGGAAACACCATATATTTT. Translation: CASSLMGGGNTIYF.